Below are 14 T cell receptor beta chains sequenced from a single sample in a study of blood T cell repertoires in COVID-19. Sequencing was performed with immunoSEQ multiplex PCR; in TCRdb, only in-frame clones are kept and a portion is missing. The data show about 440,000 clones, with roughly 88% seen just once and over 9.5% held by the top ten. Material: peripheral blood. Source of these receptors: a woman between 50 and 59 years old with COVID-19, enrolled during active disease.

V gene TRBV3-1 (or the pseudogene TRBV3-2) combines with J gene TRBJ2-1; D perhaps matches TRBD2 (5 bases). CDR3 length equals 13 residues. Germline V gene lookup returns CDR1 LGHDT and CDR2 YNNKEL (reference sequence). Trimming took 5 bases from V and 10 from J, leaving 15 bases between them. The CDR3 nucleotides read TGTGCCAGCAGCGCGACTACTTTCTCGGAGCAGTTCTTC. Protein: CASSATTFSEQFF.

The gene calls are TRBV18 and TRBJ2-2; perhaps TRBD1 as D (5 bases). The CDR3 consists of 16 residues. V dropped 3 bases and J dropped 4 bases, with 15 bases sitting between them. In germline, CDR1 is KGHSH, CDR2 LQKENI. CDR3 nucleotides: TGTGCCAGCTCACCGGGGCAGCTAGATGTCACCGGGGAGCTGTTTTTT. Translating gives CASSPGQLDVTGELFF.

Points on this clone: Distinct nucleotide sequences in the sample also encode this CDR3. The chain has TRBV12-3 or TRBV12-4 and TRBJ1-1; the match to TRBD1 covers 8 bases. J gave up 5 bases and V 6 bases, and 5 bases lay outside the gene matches. The CDR3 runs to 13 residues. CDR3 bases: TGTGCCAGCAGCCGGACAGGGCGGACTGAAGCTTTCTTT. Amino acid sequence: CASSRTGRTEAFF.

The chain combines TRBV7-2 with TRBJ2-7; 7 nucleotides agree with TRBD2. The length of the CDR3 is 14 residues. CDR1 and CDR2 from the germline V gene are SGHTA and FQGNSA. The V segment lost 1 base and the J segment 6 bases; nucleotides outside the gene matches: 6. The CDR3 reads CASSLDPLAGEQYF. Here the CDR3 DNA reads TGTGCCAGCAGCTTAGATCCCTTAGCGGGCGAGCAGTACTTC.

CDR3: CSSGGLSSYNEQFF. In DNA form, the CDR3 reads TGCAGTAGCGGGGGCCTCAGCTCCTACAATGAGCAGTTCTTC. The genes are TRBV29-1 and TRBJ2-1; 9 positions match TRBD2. Germline V CDR1 and CDR2: SQVTM, ANQGSEA. CDR3 size: 14 residues.

The V gene is TRBV27, the J gene TRBJ1-5; TRBD1 is a possible D gene (5 bases). Germline lookup yields CDR1 MNHEY and CDR2 SMNVEV (reference sequence). Trimming stripped 6 bases from V and 4 bases from J, with 10 bases between. This CDR3 is 13 amino acids long. Here the CDR3 DNA reads TGTGCCAGCAGCCAGGGAAGGAATCAGCCCCAGCATTTT. Protein: CASSQGRNQPQHF.

The chain links TRBV5-1 to TRBJ1-6, with TRBD1 matching over 11 bases. The V and J ends lost 0 bases and 8 bases, in that order; junction bases with no gene match: 4. The CDR3 has 16 amino acids. The V gene's germline CDR1 is SGHRS and CDR2 YFSETQ. The CDR3 sequence: CASSLERTGGDSPLHF. The CDR3 region has the DNA TGCGCCAGCAGCTTGGAACGGACAGGGGGCGATTCACCCCTCCACTTT.

This clone was observed once. The V call is TRBV5-1, the J call TRBJ2-7; 12 bases match TRBD2. V lost 0 bases to trimming and J lost 5 bases; unmatched junction nucleotides: 12. Germline V gene lookup returns CDR1 SGHRS and CDR2 YFSETQ. The length of the CDR3 is 18 residues. The CDR3 coding sequence is TGCGCCAGCAGCTTGGTTGCCCGAACTAGCGGGGGGCGCAACGAGCAGTACTTC. This encodes CASSLVARTSGGRNEQYF.

The V call is TRBV4-2, the J call TRBJ2-2; TRBD2 aligns across 11 bases. Germline CDR1 LGHNA, CDR2 YNFKEQ. V shed 0 bases, J shed 0 bases, and the junction held 6 bases outside the gene matches. The CDR3 covers 19 residues. The DNA of the CDR3 is TGTGCCAGCAGCCAAGATAAAGATAGCGGGGGGGCGAACACCGGGGAGCTGTTTTTT. It yields the protein CASSQDKDSGGANTGELFF.

This clone was counted a single time. The rearrangement uses TRBV11-1 and TRBJ1-2; no clear D. Looked up from germline, CDR1 is SGHAT and CDR2 is FQDESV (reference sequence). This CDR3 has 13 residues. Trimming shortened V by 5 bases and J by 8 bases, and 15 bases separated the two germline ends. The DNA for the CDR3 is TGTGCCAGCAGCGCGTCCATTCAGAGGGGCTACACCTTC. Translated: CASSASIQRGYTF. The variable domain in full, completed from reference TRBV11-1 and TRBJ1-2, reads EAEVAQSPRYKITEKSQAVAFWCDPISGHATLYWYRQILGQGPELLVQFQDESVVDDSQLPKDRFSAERLKGVDSTLKIQPAELGDSAMYLCASSASIQRGYTFGSGTRLTVV.

The chain carries TRBV13 and TRBJ1-4; D unclear. From germline, CDR1 is PRHDT and CDR2 FYEKMQ (reference sequence). The CDR3 length is 13 residues. V dropped 3 bases and J dropped 14 bases, with 16 bases sitting between them. This chain's CDR3 is CASSFGRARGLFF. For the CDR3, the DNA is TGTGCCAGCAGCTTCGGACGGGCCCGCGGGCTGTTTTTT.

The V call is TRBV7-2, the J call TRBJ1-1, with D hard to call. This CDR3 comprises 16 residues. Germline V gene lookup returns CDR1 SGHTA and CDR2 FQGNSA. Trimming took 1 base from V and 1 from J, leaving 13 bases between them. CDR3 residues: CASSLVVGSSNTEAFF. The CDR3 DNA is TGTGCCAGCAGCTTAGTGGTTGGCAGTTCGAACACTGAAGCTTTCTTT.

This clone was seen a single time. V is TRBV19 and J is TRBJ2-2; perhaps TRBD2 as D (6 bases). Germline CDR1 reads LNHDA; CDR2 reads SQIVND (reference sequence). Trimming took off 5 bases at V and 2 bases at J, with 12 bases between the two ends. The CDR3 loop spans 15 amino acids. The CDR3 protein is CASSPGTVNTGELFF. CDR3 nucleotide sequence: TGTGCCAGTAGTCCCGGGACTGTCAACACCGGGGAGCTGTTTTTT.

V gene TRBV28 combines with J gene TRBJ1-1; D gene unclear. Germline assignment: CDR1 MDHEN and CDR2 SYDVKM. The CDR3 has 13 residues. Trimming removed 7 bases from V and 4 bases from J, with 13 bases in between. The CDR3 here is CASTEGGITEAFF. The CDR3 DNA follows: TGTGCCAGCACCGAGGGAGGGATCACTGAAGCTTTCTTT.